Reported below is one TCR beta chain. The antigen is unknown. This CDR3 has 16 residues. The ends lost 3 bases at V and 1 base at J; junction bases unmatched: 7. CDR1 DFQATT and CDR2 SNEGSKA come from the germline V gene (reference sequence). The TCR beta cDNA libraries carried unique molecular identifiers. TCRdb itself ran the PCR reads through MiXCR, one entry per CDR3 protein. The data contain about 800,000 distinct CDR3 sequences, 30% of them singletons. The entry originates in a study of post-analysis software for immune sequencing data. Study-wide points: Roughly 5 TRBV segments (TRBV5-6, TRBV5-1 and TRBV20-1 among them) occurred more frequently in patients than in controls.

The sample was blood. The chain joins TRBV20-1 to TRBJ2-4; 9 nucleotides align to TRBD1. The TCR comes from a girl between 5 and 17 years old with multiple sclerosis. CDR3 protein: CSASPTGTGAKNIQYF. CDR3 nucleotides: TGCAGTGCTAGCCCAACCGGGACAGGGGCCAAAAACATTCAGTACTTC.